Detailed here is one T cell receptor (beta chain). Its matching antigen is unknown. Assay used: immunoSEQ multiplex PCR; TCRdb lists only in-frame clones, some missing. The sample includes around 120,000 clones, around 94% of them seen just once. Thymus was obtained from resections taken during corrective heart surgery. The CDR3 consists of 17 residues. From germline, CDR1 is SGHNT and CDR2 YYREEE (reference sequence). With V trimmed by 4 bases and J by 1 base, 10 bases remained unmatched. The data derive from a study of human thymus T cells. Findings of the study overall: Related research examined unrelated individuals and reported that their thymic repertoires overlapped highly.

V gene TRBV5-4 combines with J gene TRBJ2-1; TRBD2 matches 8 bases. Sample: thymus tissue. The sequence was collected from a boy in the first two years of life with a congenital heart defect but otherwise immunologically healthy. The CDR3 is CASSRRIAGPSYNEQFF. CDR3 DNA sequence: TGTGCCAGCAGCCGGCGAATAGCGGGGCCTTCCTACAATGAGCAGTTCTTC.